This is a list of T cell receptor beta chains from one sample in a study of T cells in Graves' hyperthyroidism and ophthalmopathy. TCRdb processed the multiplex PCR reads anew with MiXCR; each CDR3 protein has one entry. Of fewer than 900,000 distinct CDR3 sequences in the sample, around 15% were seen once. The sequenced sample was blood. These receptors came from a man younger than 30 with Graves' hyperthyroidism. Each CDR3 is given with its conserved first and last residue. A D gene is named only where the DNA matches it firmly. Clone size appears in some rows only: once, few, many, or a class for an expanded clone.

clone size: .
J gene: TRBJ1-3
V gene: TRBV18
D gene: TRBD1
CDR3 protein: CASSPLPGTGRSGNTIYF
CDR3 DNA: TGTGCCAGCTCCCCCCTCCCTGGGACAGGGCGATCTGGAAACACCATATATTTT

clone size: .
J gene: TRBJ2-7
V gene: TRBV3-1
D gene: TRBD1
CDR3 protein: CASTRDQGAYEQYF
CDR3 DNA: TGTGCCAGCACCCGGGACCAGGGGGCCTACGAGCAGTACTTC

clone size: .
J gene: TRBJ2-7
V gene: TRBV2
D gene: TRBD2
CDR3 protein: CASRRGLGLEQYF
CDR3 DNA: TGTGCCAGCAGGCGGGGACTAGGACTCGAGCAGTACTTC

clone size: .
J gene: TRBJ2-5
V gene: TRBV5-1
D gene: TRBD2
CDR3 protein: CASSPGLTSGQETQYF
CDR3 DNA: TGCGCCAGCAGCCCAGGCCTGACTAGCGGGCAAGAGACCCAGTACTTC

clone size: few
J gene: TRBJ2-6
V gene: TRBV28
D gene: TRBD1
CDR3 protein: CASSFFQGAPGANVLTF
CDR3 DNA: TGTGCCAGCAGTTTCTTCCAGGGGGCCCCTGGGGCCAACGTCCTGACTTTC

clone size: .
J gene: TRBJ1-3
V gene: TRBV20-1
D gene: .
CDR3 protein: CSARDLGNGNTIYF
CDR3 DNA: TGCAGTGCCCGGGACTTAGGGAACGGAAACACCATATATTTT

clone size: many
J gene: TRBJ2-7
V gene: TRBV27
D gene: .
CDR3 protein: CASREGTFSYEQYF
CDR3 DNA: TGTGCCAGCCGCGAGGGGACATTTTCCTACGAGCAGTACTTC

clone size: few
J gene: TRBJ1-4
V gene: TRBV7-9
D gene: .
CDR3 protein: CASSLGAATNEKLFF
CDR3 DNA: TGTGCCAGCAGCTTAGGGGCCGCAACTAATGAAAAACTGTTTTTT

clone size: few
J gene: TRBJ2-3
V gene: TRBV6-1
D gene: TRBD1
CDR3 protein: CASSEQRQGHTQYF
CDR3 DNA: TGTGCCAGCAGTGAACAAAGACAGGGACATACGCAGTATTTT

clone size: .
J gene: TRBJ1-2
V gene: TRBV18
D gene: .
CDR3 protein: CASSLPGLGLYYGYTF
CDR3 DNA: TGTGCCAGCTCACTTCCTGGACTGGGGCTTTACTATGGCTACACCTTC

clone size: many
J gene: TRBJ2-3
V gene: TRBV11-3
D gene: .
CDR3 protein: CASSSPEGDTQYF
CDR3 DNA: TGTGCCAGCAGCTCCCCCGAGGGAGATACGCAGTATTTT

clone size: many
J gene: TRBJ1-1
V gene: TRBV7-3
D gene: .
CDR3 protein: CASSSLGTTEAFF
CDR3 DNA: TGTGCCAGCAGCTCCCTAGGGACAACTGAAGCTTTCTTT

clone size: few
J gene: TRBJ1-1
V gene: TRBV9
D gene: .
CDR3 protein: CASSVTGSDEAFF
CDR3 DNA: TGTGCCAGCAGCGTAACGGGTTCGGACGAAGCTTTCTTT